The 32 T cell receptor beta chains below come from one sample, sequenced in a study of cytomegalovirus exposure and HLA in healthy donors. A multiplex PCR was run with 60 Vbeta primers and 13 Jbeta primers. Clones were sequenced by immunoSEQ multiplex PCR, and TCRdb holds only the in-frame ones, with some missing. The data show roughly 150,000 clones, around 80% seen once. The material sequenced was PBMCs. The receptors were sampled from a man aged 35-49 years in good health and CMV-seropositive.

The CDR3 region is CASSPPGRGREETQYF. CDR3 sequence (DNA): TGTGCCAGCAGTCCCCCCGGCAGGGGGAGAGAGGAGACCCAGTACTTC. The V call is TRBV28, the J call TRBJ2-5, with TRBD1 matching over 7 bases. The CDR3 runs to 16 residues. Trimming removed 5 bases from V and 5 bases from J; junction bases left unmatched: 14. Germline CDR1 is MDHEN and CDR2 is SYDVKM.

This clone was counted once. The chain is built from TRBV7-3 and TRBJ1-2, with 7 bases that match TRBD1. The V gene end was trimmed by 0 bases and the J gene end by 8 bases; junction bases not matched to a gene: 12. The CDR3 is 16 residues long. Germline V gene data show CDR1 as SGHTA and CDR2 as FQGTGA. Written as DNA, the CDR3 is TGTGCCAGCAGCTTAACGGGGGGACAGATGGTTTCGGGCTACACCTTC. It codes for CASSLTGGQMVSGYTF.

V is TRBV29-1 and J is TRBJ2-1; 13 bases align to TRBD2. Losses at the gene ends were 5 bases for V and 6 bases for J; bases not matched to a gene: 7. This CDR3 is 15 amino acids long. In germline, CDR1 is SQVTM, CDR2 ANQGSEA. The CDR3 is CSVTPGTSGINEQFF. Written as DNA, the CDR3 is TGCAGCGTTACCCCAGGGACTAGCGGGATCAATGAGCAGTTCTTC.

In this sample, this clone turned up once. One junction end disagrees with the germline gene, perhaps due to a read error. The identical CDR3 is also encoded by other nucleotide sequences in the sample. The CDR3 reads CASSLEPEGEPTLFF. The CDR3 nucleotides are TGTGCCAGCAGCTTAGAGCCGGAGGGAGAACCTACCCTGTTTTTC. This sequence joins TRBV11-2 and TRBJ2-7; TRBD2 is a possible D gene (6 bases). The germline V gene encodes CDR1 SGHAT and CDR2 FQNNGV. The length of the CDR3 is 15 residues.

This clone was detected only a few times. One junction end does not reproduce the germline sequence, and a read error may be involved. This chain connects TRBV4-1 to TRBJ1-2; D is undetermined. The CDR3 is made up of 13 amino acids. The germline V gene has CDR1 MGHRA and CDR2 YSYEKL. The CDR3 region has the DNA TGCGCCAGCAGCCTTATCCCTAATTATGGCTACACCTTC. Amino acids: CASSLIPNYGYTF.

The chain combines TRBV5-6 with TRBJ2-5; 7 bases fit TRBD1. Germline V gene lookup returns CDR1 SGHDT and CDR2 YYEEEE. The CDR3 consists of 14 residues. With V trimmed by 3 bases and J by 5 bases, 7 bases remained unmatched. The CDR3 DNA is TGTGCCAGCAGCTGGAACTACAGGGGTGAGACCCAGTACTTC. Residues: CASSWNYRGETQYF.

The chain couples TRBV30 to TRBJ1-5; 7 bases fit TRBD1. V shed 7 bases, J shed 4 bases, and the junction held 7 bases outside the gene matches. The CDR3 is made up of 13 amino acids. Germline values: CDR1 GTSNPN, CDR2 SVGIG (reference sequence). Here the CDR3 reads CASSDRRNQPQHF. CDR3 coding DNA: TGTGCCTCTTCGGACAGGAGGAATCAGCCCCAGCATTTT.

Regarding this clone: The junction and the germline gene differ at one end; a read error may be behind it. The gene calls are TRBV9 and TRBJ2-5; TRBD2 matches at 12 bases. CDR1 is SGDLS, CDR2 YYNGEE, per germline. The CDR3 runs 14 residues. The CDR3 DNA reads TGTGCCAGCAGCGTAGGACTAGCGGGAGAGTCCCAGTACTTC. Translation gives CASSVGLAGESQYF. Filled out from reference TRBV9 and TRBJ2-5, the complete variable domain reads DSGVTQTPKHLITATGQRVTLRCSPRSGDLSVYWYQQSLDQGLQFLIQYYNGEERAKGNILERFSAQQFPDLHSELNLSSLELGDSALYFCASSVGLAGESQYFGPGTRLLVL.

CDR3 in amino acids: CASSSKSGPLHF. CDR3 coding DNA: TGTGCCAGCAGCTCAAAATCGGGACCCCTCCACTTT. V gene TRBV7-3 combines with J gene TRBJ1-6, with D unresolved. Between the trimmed V and J ends, which lost 4 bases and 12 bases, there was a span of 10 bases. The germline CDR1 and CDR2 sequences are SGHTA and FQGTGA. The CDR3 extends over 12 amino acids.

This sequence joins TRBV2 and TRBJ1-1; TRBD1 matches at 8 bases. CDR3 length: 13 residues. Losses at the gene ends were 6 bases for V and 3 bases for J; bases not matched to a gene: 3. Germline V CDR1 and CDR2: SNHLY, FYNNEI. This CDR3 reads CASRSDRDTEAFF. The CDR3 bases are TGTGCCAGCAGATCGGACAGGGACACTGAAGCTTTCTTT.

The chain is built from TRBV4-2 and TRBJ2-1; 8 bases map to TRBD2. The germline CDR1 and CDR2 sequences are LGHNA and YNFKEQ. The V and J ends lost 4 bases and 9 bases, in that order; junction bases with no gene match: 11. The CDR3 extends over 15 amino acids. As DNA, the CDR3 is TGTGCCAGCAGCCCTGGAGCGGGAGTGAATAGTGAGCAGTTCTTC. As protein: CASSPGAGVNSEQFF.

The chain uses TRBV6-5 and TRBJ2-7, with 10 bases lining up with TRBD1. The V segment lost 6 bases and the J segment 5 bases; nucleotides outside the gene matches: 4. The CDR3 is 13 amino acids. Germline loops: CDR1 MNHEY, CDR2 SVGAGI. CDR3 DNA sequence: TGTGCCAGCAGCCCGGACAGGGGGGACGAGCAGTACTTC. This translates into CASSPDRGDEQYF.

The chain joins TRBV7-8 to TRBJ1-5, with D tentatively TRBD1 (5 bases). The CDR3 covers 14 residues. Germline assignment: CDR1 SGHVS and CDR2 FQNEAQ. V was clipped by 5 bases and J by 5 bases, with 13 bases between them. CDR3 region: CASSADRSDQPQHF. DNA of the CDR3: TGTGCCAGCAGCGCCGACAGAAGCGATCAGCCCCAGCATTTT.

The table lists this clone with a few counts. The chain couples TRBV6-4 to TRBJ2-5, with a weak D call TRBD1 (5 bases). The CDR3 sequence is 13 residues long. With 3 bases removed from V and 7 bases from J, the gap between germline ends came to 12 bases. CDR1 and CDR2 (germline): MRHNA, SNTAGT. In DNA, the CDR3 is TGTGCCAGCAGTGAGGGTGACAGTGGGACCCAGTACTTC. Translating it yields CASSEGDSGTQYF.

The chain employs TRBV28 and TRBJ2-7, with D perhaps TRBD2 (7 bases). Germline lookup yields CDR1 MDHEN and CDR2 SYDVKM. Trimming removed 5 bases at V and 4 bases at J, with 21 bases between. There are 16 residues in the CDR3. This chain's CDR3 is CASSPAGGGGGYEQYF. CDR3 coding DNA: TGTGCCAGCAGTCCGGCGGGCGGAGGGGGAGGGTACGAGCAGTACTTC.

This chain links TRBV27 with TRBJ1-5; possible D gene TRBD1, 6 bases. Germline CDR1 and CDR2: MNHEY and SMNVEV (reference sequence). V lost 2 bases to trimming and J lost 4 bases, with 9 bases between them. The CDR3 loop spans 14 amino acids. The CDR3 region has the DNA TGTGCCAGCAGTTTAGCAGGGGTGAATCAGCCCCAGCATTTT. Protein: CASSLAGVNQPQHF.

This rearrangement joins TRBV5-4 to TRBJ2-7; 12 bases are shared with TRBD2. The V gene end was trimmed by 4 bases and the J gene end by 7 bases; junction bases not matched to a gene: 9. The CDR3 runs to 15 residues. CDR1 and CDR2 from the germline V gene are SGHNT and YYREEE (reference sequence). DNA of the CDR3: TGTGCCAGCAGCCAAAGACTAGCGGGAGTGAGGGAGCAGTACTTC. This translates into CASSQRLAGVREQYF.

The V and J genes are TRBV27 and TRBJ2-3; D is perhaps TRBD2 (6 bases). CDR3 length equals 15 residues. Per the germline V gene, CDR1 is MNHEY and CDR2 is SMNVEV (reference sequence). The ends were cut back, 6 bases at V and 2 bases at J, with 15 bases in the middle. DNA of the CDR3: TGTGCCAGCAGGTCGGGAGCGTACCACACAGATACGCAGTATTTT. Protein product: CASRSGAYHTDTQYF.

This chain uses TRBV4-1 with TRBJ2-7; 8 nucleotides line up with TRBD2. Germline-derived CDR1 and CDR2 are MGHRA and YSYEKL. The J segment lost 3 bases and the V segment lost 4 bases, leaving 8 bases of the junction unmatched. The CDR3 sequence is 15 residues long. The CDR3 region is CASSRSISGGYEQYF. CDR3 in DNA: TGCGCCAGCAGCCGATCTATAAGCGGGGGCTACGAGCAGTACTTC.

The chain has TRBV5-1 and TRBJ2-5; 9 bases are a match to TRBD1. Per the germline V gene, CDR1 is SGHRS and CDR2 is YFSETQ. The CDR3 has 15 amino acids. J gave up 5 bases and V 0 bases, and 5 bases lay outside the gene matches. CDR3 nucleotides: TGCGCCAGCAGCTTGGAACAGGGGGCCGGGGAGACCCAGTACTTC. This gives the protein CASSLEQGAGETQYF. The whole variable domain, remainder taken from reference TRBV5-1 and TRBJ2-5, is KAGVTQTPRYLIKTRGQQVTLSCSPISGHRSVSWYQQTPGQGLQFLFEYFSETQRNKGNFPGRFSGRQFSNSRSEMNVSTLELGDSALYLCASSLEQGAGETQYFGPGTRLLVL.

The chain links TRBV20-1 to TRBJ1-1, with D perhaps matching TRBD1 (6 bases). Germline V CDR1 and CDR2: DFQATT, SNEGSKA (reference sequence). Trimming took off 5 bases at V and 10 bases at J, with 14 bases between the two ends. This CDR3 spans 11 amino acids. The CDR3 DNA is TGCAGTGCTTACCTAAACAGGGTAGCTTTCTTT. Its translation is CSAYLNRVAFF.

V and J are TRBV19 and TRBJ1-2; 7 nucleotides line up with TRBD1. Germline CDR1 reads LNHDA; CDR2 reads SQIVND (reference sequence). The CDR3 spans 15 residues. The trim removed 3 bases at V and 7 bases at J, leaving 11 bases unmatched. The CDR3 DNA follows: TGTGCCAGTAGTATCGAGACAGGGCTTTATTTTGGCTACACCTTC. This translates into CASSIETGLYFGYTF.

The chain carries TRBV28 and TRBJ1-4; D gene unclear. Trimming took off 8 bases at V and 0 bases at J, with 10 bases between the two ends. The CDR3 sequence is 14 residues long. The germline CDR1 and CDR2 sequences are MDHEN and SYDVKM. CDR3 loop: CASRRLATNEKLFF. For the CDR3, the DNA is TGTGCCAGCCGCCGACTTGCAACTAATGAAAAACTGTTTTTT. Drawing the rest from reference TRBV28 and TRBJ1-4, the complete variable domain is DVKVTQSSRYLVKRTGEKVFLECVQDMDHENMFWYRQDPGLGLRLIYFSYDVKMKEKGDIPEGYSVSREKKERFSLILESASTNQTSMYLCASRRLATNEKLFFGSGTQLSVL.

The V gene is TRBV28, the J gene TRBJ2-1; D perhaps matches TRBD2 (5 bases). Trimming removed 6 bases at V and 2 bases at J, with 11 bases between. The germline CDR1 and CDR2 sequences are MDHEN and SYDVKM. The CDR3 sequence is 14 residues long. The CDR3 DNA follows: TGTGCCAGCAGACCCCCGGGGACCTACAATGAGCAGTTCTTC. Translation gives CASRPPGTYNEQFF. Together with reference TRBV28 and TRBJ2-1, the CDR3 gives the full variable domain: DVKVTQSSRYLVKRTGEKVFLECVQDMDHENMFWYRQDPGLGLRLIYFSYDVKMKEKGDIPEGYSVSREKKERFSLILESASTNQTSMYLCASRPPGTYNEQFFGPGTRLTVL.

The V and J genes are TRBV6-1 and TRBJ1-6; possible D gene TRBD1, 6 bases. The CDR3 covers 15 residues. Germline CDR1 is MNHNS and CDR2 is SASEGT. V was clipped by 2 bases and J by 4 bases, with 9 bases between them. CDR3 region: CASSEQGQYNSPLHF. The CDR3, as DNA: TGTGCCAGCAGTGAACAAGGACAGTATAATTCACCCCTCCACTTT.

This chain links TRBV5-6 with TRBJ1-5, with a weak D call TRBD1 (6 bases). Trimming left V 4 bases short and J 7 bases short, with 15 bases between. The CDR3 is made up of 14 amino acids. CDR1 is SGHDT, CDR2 YYEEEE, per germline. Here the CDR3 reads CASSVTGIWQPQHF. The CDR3 coding sequence is TGTGCCAGCAGCGTGACAGGTATTTGGCAGCCCCAGCATTTT.

A single count supports this clone. The V and J genes are TRBV19 and TRBJ1-2, with D hard to call. V lost 3 bases, J lost 7 bases, and 9 bases lay in between. Per germline, CDR1 LNHDA and CDR2 SQIVND (reference sequence). The length of the CDR3 is 12 residues. The chain's CDR3 is CASSILGGGYTF. CDR3 bases: TGTGCCAGTAGTATCTTGGGAGGTGGCTACACCTTC. Full variable domain (rest looked up from reference TRBV19 and TRBJ1-2): DGGITQSPKYLFRKEGQNVTLSCEQNLNHDAMYWYRQDPGQGLRLIYYSQIVNDFQKGDIAEGYSVSREKKESFPLTVTSAQKNPTAFYLCASSILGGGYTFGSGTRLTVV.

CDR3 coding DNA: TGTGCCATCAGCCCCGGACAAACTAATGAAAAACTGTTTTTT. Residues: CAISPGQTNEKLFF. The chain is built from TRBV10-3 and TRBJ1-4; D is possibly TRBD1 (5 bases). The CDR3 spans 14 residues. CDR1 is ENHRY, CDR2 SYGVKD, per germline. V was pared by 6 bases and J by 1 base, with 9 bases between.

CDR3 loop: CASSPKFGGDTEAFF. CDR3 nucleotide sequence: TGTGCCAGCAGCCCCAAATTTGGGGGGGACACTGAAGCTTTCTTT. This chain connects TRBV9 to TRBJ1-1; perhaps TRBD1 as D (5 bases). V was clipped by 4 bases and J by 3 bases, with 16 bases between them. The CDR3 is 15 residues long. Per germline, CDR1 SGDLS and CDR2 YYNGEE.

V and J are TRBV19 and TRBJ2-3, with D tentatively TRBD1 (6 bases). This CDR3 comprises 18 residues. V lost 0 bases to trimming and J lost 2 bases, with 18 bases between them. The germline gives CDR1 LNHDA, CDR2 SQIVND (reference sequence). The CDR3 loop reads CASSIDHLGGRNTDTQYF. The CDR3 DNA is TGTGCCAGTAGTATAGATCATCTTGGGGGCCGTAACACAGATACGCAGTATTTT.

The chain employs TRBV6-5 and TRBJ1-2; 9 bases align to TRBD1. Germline values: CDR1 MNHEY, CDR2 SVGAGI. J was trimmed by 2 bases and V by 7 bases; bases with no gene match: 5. CDR3 length: 14 amino acids. CDR3 nucleotide sequence: TGTGCCAGCATCCTGGACAGGGGAAACTATGGCTACACCTTC. Residues: CASILDRGNYGYTF.

This clone has just one count. The chain recombines TRBV11-3 with TRBJ2-2; the D gene is possibly TRBD2 (5 bases). Trimming cost V 5 bases and J 2 bases, with 9 bases left between them. Germline V gives CDR1 SGHNT, CDR2 YENEEA. CDR3 length: 14 amino acids. CDR3 sequence: CASSGRTNTGELFF. The CDR3 region has the DNA TGTGCCAGCAGCGGGAGAACTAACACCGGGGAGCTGTTTTTT.